The 7 T cell receptor beta chains reported below all come from one sample, sequenced in a study of T cells after yellow fever vaccination. TCRdb itself ran the 5' RACE reads through MiXCR, one entry per CDR3 protein. The sample has about 200,000 distinct CDR3 sequences; more than 3% are singletons. The starting material was CD4+ T cells sorted from PBMCs, obtained 10 days after the yellow fever booster vaccination. These receptors were obtained from a man aged 18 to 29 who received the YFV17D yellow fever vaccine.

This clonotype was recorded a few times. J is TRBJ2-4 and V is TRBV5-1; TRBD1 is a possible D gene (6 bases). Trimming removed 0 bases from V and 2 bases from J, with 9 bases in between. The CDR3 is 15 amino acids. Germline-derived CDR1 and CDR2 are SGHRS and YFSETQ. In DNA form, the CDR3 reads TGCGCCAGCAGCTTGGGACAGGTGACCAAAAACATTCAGTACTTC. This translates into CASSLGQVTKNIQYF.

This clonotype was picked up many times. The V and J genes are TRBV5-1 and TRBJ2-1, with 10 bases that match TRBD2. V dropped 2 bases and J dropped 5; count of bases not matched to a gene: 1. CDR3 length: 14 amino acids. Per the germline V gene, CDR1 is SGHRS and CDR2 is YFSETQ. CDR3 protein: CASSFLAGDNEQFF. For the CDR3, the DNA is TGCGCCAGCAGCTTTCTAGCGGGGGACAATGAGCAGTTCTTC.

This clonotype was recorded at least ten times. J is TRBJ1-2 and V is TRBV4-2, with no clear D. The germline V gene has CDR1 LGHNA and CDR2 YNFKEQ. V dropped 0 bases and J dropped 3 bases, with 8 bases sitting between them. The CDR3 consists of 14 residues. The CDR3 loop reads CASSQDRGDYGYTF. The CDR3 coding sequence is TGTGCCAGCAGCCAAGATCGCGGGGACTATGGCTACACCTTC.

The V gene is TRBV5-5, the J gene TRBJ2-3, with D perhaps matching TRBD1 or TRBD2 (5 bases each). The ends were cut back, 6 bases at V and 2 bases at J, with 13 bases in the middle. The CDR3 consists of 14 residues. Germline V gives CDR1 SGHKS, CDR2 YYEKEE (reference sequence). This CDR3 is CASTRGVSTDTQYF. The DNA for the CDR3 is TGTGCCAGCACCAGAGGGGTTTCCACAGATACGCAGTATTTT.

This clonotype showed up just a few times. The rearrangement links TRBV19 to TRBJ1-2; possible D gene TRBD1, 5 bases. Trimming removed 3 bases at V and 4 bases at J, with 9 bases between. CDR3 length: 13 residues. The germline gives CDR1 LNHDA, CDR2 SQIVND (reference sequence). DNA for the CDR3: TGTGCCAGTAGTATGCAGGGAAGCTATGGCTACACCTTC. Translated: CASSMQGSYGYTF.

This clonotype has at least ten counts. CDR3 loop: CASSSDTQETQYF. CDR3 nucleotides: TGCGCCAGCAGCTCGGACACCCAAGAGACCCAGTACTTC. The chain joins TRBV5-1 to TRBJ2-5, with a possible D match to TRBD1 (5 bases). Germline V gene data show CDR1 as SGHRS and CDR2 as YFSETQ. This CDR3 has 13 residues. Deletions cut 3 bases from V and 1 base from J, with 7 bases between. The full variable domain, completed using reference TRBV5-1 and TRBJ2-5, is KAGVTQTPRYLIKTRGQQVTLSCSPISGHRSVSWYQQTPGQGLQFLFEYFSETQRNKGNFPGRFSGRQFSNSRSEMNVSTLELGDSALYLCASSSDTQETQYFGPGTRLLVL.

This clonotype was recorded many times. CDR3 amino acids: CASSPPGERETQYF. The CDR3 DNA follows: TGTGCCAGCAGCCCCCCAGGGGAAAGAGAGACCCAGTACTTC. V and J are TRBV7-8 and TRBJ2-5; tentatively, D is TRBD1 (6 bases). V lost 5 bases and J lost 4, with 14 bases in between. In germline, CDR1 is SGHVS, CDR2 FQNEAQ. The CDR3 loop spans 14 amino acids. Full variable domain (missing parts from reference TRBV7-8 and TRBJ2-5): GAGVSQSPRYKVAKRGQDVALRCDPISGHVSLFWYQQALGQGPEFLTYFQNEAQLDKSGLPSDRFFAERPEGSVSTLKIQRTQQEDSAVYLCASSPPGERETQYFGPGTRLLVL.